This T cell receptor (beta chain) was observed in a study of Ad26.COV2.S vaccination and SARS-CoV-2 variants. In the study overall: A participant enrolled in the COV1001 Ad26.COV2.S trial arm provided the sample.

Per the germline V gene, CDR1 is MNHEY and CDR2 is SMNVEV (reference sequence). The CDR3 comprises 15 residues, both ends counted. Only in-frame clones appear in the TCRdb table, and some are missing; sequencing was by immunoSEQ multiplex PCR. The sample includes 300,000 to 500,000 clones, approximately 90% of them seen just once. Treatment denoted: roughly 19 received Ad26.COV2.S at low or high dose, single or two shots; about five received placebo; per-sample allocation not given. Day 63 after the first injection of vaccine or placebo was the sampling time. Notes on this clone: Its specificity is unknown. The DNA is left out, because the CDR3 cannot be placed on it with certainty; the CDR3 is given as TCRdb lists it.

General study points: Vaccine and placebo recipients had similar non-spike TCR breadth.

The clonotype was recovered from a person aged 18-60 years who received the Ad26.COV2.S COVID-19 vaccine or a placebo. This specimen was peripheral blood, taken in a trial of Ad26.COV2.S vaccine versus placebo. This rearrangement joins TRBV27 to TRBJ1-2; the table's TRBD1 call for D was not verified on the DNA. This chain's CDR3 is CASSSSDRVKSGYTF.